The present entry profiles one T cell receptor (beta chain) with its context. Its specificity is unknown. These data originate in a study of T cell responses to AZD1222 COVID-19 vaccine. Study-level points and caveats: An increase in Spike-specific TCR breadth and depth was observed after two AZD1222 doses. Clonal diversity was possibly underestimated, and the donors were mostly white British, with more females. With dominance at 160-218 and 743-854, vaccine-associated CD4 TCRs spanned spike. Within unmutated variant regions lay the reported targets of nearly half of spike-specific TCRs.

Sequencing was performed with immunoSEQ multiplex PCR; in TCRdb, only in-frame clones are kept and a portion is missing. The sample records some 180,000 clones, about 92% being singletons. This receptor was obtained from an adult in good health. The sample was peripheral blood, taken on day 0 of AZD1222 vaccination.

CDR3 bases: TGTGCCAGCAGTTTAAAAGGGGCTTGGGGCTACACCTTC. Protein product: CASSLKGAWGYTF. The rearrangement links TRBV28 to TRBJ1-2, with TRBD1 as a possible D gene (5 bases). The germline gives CDR1 MDHEN, CDR2 SYDVKM. V dropped 2 bases and J dropped 8 bases, with 12 bases sitting between them. CDR3 length: 13 residues.